The 5 T cell receptor beta chains below come from one sample, sequenced in a study of blood T cell repertoires in COVID-19. Sequencing was performed with immunoSEQ multiplex PCR; in TCRdb, only in-frame clones are kept and a portion is missing. The table lists 350,000 or so clones, roughly 87% of them singletons. The material sequenced was PBMCs or T cells enriched from blood (not recorded which). These receptors originate from a woman aged 25 to 45 who had recovered from COVID-19.

The chain has TRBV18 and TRBJ2-7; TRBD1 might be the D (5 bases). V shed 4 bases and J shed 3 bases, with 10 bases lying between them. The CDR3 extends over 13 amino acids. Germline V gene data show CDR1 as KGHSH and CDR2 as LQKENI. DNA of the CDR3: TGTGCCAGCTCACAAGGACACGGCTACGAGCAGTACTTC. Protein sequence: CASSQGHGYEQYF.

This chain uses TRBV6-1 with TRBJ1-6; D is possibly TRBD1 (5 bases). The V and J ends lost 3 bases and 5 bases respectively, with 5 bases between them. This CDR3 has 13 residues. CDR1 is MNHNS, CDR2 SASEGT, per germline. The CDR3 loop reads CASSDRDNSPLHF. In DNA form, the CDR3 reads TGTGCCAGCAGTGACAGGGATAATTCACCCCTCCACTTT.

CDR3 amino acids: CASLTGGEKLFF. The CDR3, as DNA: TGTGCCAGCCTGACGGGAGGAGAAAAACTGTTTTTT. The chain recombines TRBV6-5 with TRBJ1-4; D ambiguous. Germline V gene sequence: CDR1 MNHEY, CDR2 SVGAGI. CDR3 length: 12 amino acids. V lost 8 bases and J 8 bases, leaving 12 bases between the germline ends.

This CDR3 reads CASSPRDSKSEQYF. CDR3 DNA sequence: TGTGCCAGCTCACCGCGCGACAGCAAAAGCGAGCAGTACTTC. V is TRBV18 and J is TRBJ2-7, with D possibly matching TRBD1 (5 bases). The CDR3 covers 14 residues. V was shortened by 3 bases and J by 6 bases, with 15 bases between the two germline ends. CDR1 is KGHSH, CDR2 LQKENI, per germline.

V and J are TRBV28 and TRBJ1-5; TRBD1 agrees at 9 bases. CDR3 length equals 17 residues. V lost 4 bases to trimming and J lost 5 bases; unmatched junction nucleotides: 12. In germline, CDR1 is MDHEN, CDR2 SYDVKM. CDR3 amino acids: CASSYPGTGFGDQPQHF. As DNA, the CDR3 is TGTGCCAGCAGTTACCCCGGGACAGGGTTTGGTGATCAGCCCCAGCATTTT. Filled out from reference TRBV28 and TRBJ1-5, the complete variable domain reads DVKVTQSSRYLVKRTGEKVFLECVQDMDHENMFWYRQDPGLGLRLIYFSYDVKMKEKGDIPEGYSVSREKKERFSLILESASTNQTSMYLCASSYPGTGFGDQPQHFGDGTRLSIL.